The following is a TCR beta chain sequence with its context. This clonotype has at least ten counts. There is no known antigen for this receptor. No quality values exist for individual bases; no much larger clone is one base distant. Stable Graves' hyperthyroidism was defined as no progression to ophthalmopathy during 18 months of follow-up. Hyperthyroidism patients were aged 18 to 65 years and newly diagnosed, with disease duration of less than 2 months. Exclusion was applied to patients with uncontrolled infections, other autoimmune diseases, pregnancy or lactation. Clinical symptoms, serum thyroxine and TRAb, thyroid ultrasound, and orbital computed tomography formed the basis for the diagnoses. PBMCs were separated from around 9.1 ml of fresh peripheral blood using Ficoll-Paque density gradient centrifugation. Trizol reagent was used to extract total RNA, and RNA quality was then checked on an Agilent 2100 Bioanalyzer.

This sample is part of a study of T cells in Graves' hyperthyroidism and ophthalmopathy (dated by TCRdb to between 2018 and 2021). As for the study more broadly: Peripheral blood samples were taken at initial diagnosis, before any treatment was given. The approximately 95 discovery patients were divided at random into training and test sets in a 7:3 ratio. Whether ophthalmopathy could be predicted prospectively was tested in an independent validation cohort made up of about 18 hyperthyroidism patients plus 17 patients who later progressed to ophthalmopathy. The paper reports TCR Vbeta CDR3 sequencing of some 140 peripheral blood samples: fewer than 50 ophthalmopathy, roughly 80 hyperthyroidism and approximately 17 progressor patients. Once sampling was done, hyperthyroidism patients were given methimazole at a starting dose of 30 mg daily, whereas ophthalmopathy patients were given high-dose intravenous methylprednisolone. In addition, the study compared T-cell repertoires in thyroid tissue and in blood from roughly 6 Graves' hyperthyroidism patients. To identify TCR V-J signatures that set the groups apart, the researchers used a discovery cohort of 100 patients, made up of roughly 40 with Graves' ophthalmopathy and about 60 with stable Graves' hyperthyroidism.

The TCR beta CDR3 regions were amplified from RNA transcripts. For the first round of RT-PCR on the TCR CDR3, the HTBI primer set was used together with the Qiagen OneStep RT-PCR kit. The libraries were constructed in a second round of multiplex PCR and then size-selected and purified. Paired-end sequencing of the libraries was performed with 100 bp reads on an Illumina HiSeq2000. The study's own analysis went as follows. SOAPnuke was used to process the raw data, with reads discarded if the reads contained adapters or uncalled bases, had a mean Phred below 15, or lacked an exact constant-primer or identifier match. COPE v1.2.5 was used to merge high-quality paired reads, and clonotypes were defined as unique nucleotide sequences. MiTCR v1.1 was used to align the clonotypes against IMGT TRBV, TRBD and TRBJ reference segments. Only V-J combinations with frequency above 0.0001, covering 99% to 99.2% of repertoires, were analysed. A TCS score was defined as the ratio between F50 (clonal expansion) and ExV (chaos), using BLOSUM62-based TCRdist between CDR3 peptides within each V-J. Welch's t-statistics and random forest reduced some 510 V-J features to under 15, which were used in a naive Bayes classifier (R e1071). Thyroid-blood repertoire similarity was quantified with the Morisita-Horn index. TCRdb reprocessed the public reads (quality trimming at Q25 with fastp, clone calling with MiXCR) and kept in-frame beta chains. Identical CDR3 proteins give one entry, which carries the most common genes and DNA. The V and J calls were not made by the authors but by TCRdb's processing. Across this sample there are approximately 870,000 distinct CDR3 sequences, with about 38% seen only once. 8.9% of the sample is in the top ten clones.

The paper's findings and limits, for the study overall: Sample size was not statistically predetermined, and investigators were not blinded to group allocation. Most expanded thyroid clonotypes (frequency above 0.001) were also detected in blood, suggesting blood repertoires may reflect thyroid immune responses. A model built on a 13 V-J signature distinguished ophthalmopathy from stable hyperthyroidism, reaching approximately 89% sensitivity and under 84% specificity in cross-validation and 80%/75% in testing. In validation, progression to ophthalmopathy was predicted by the model with more than 65% sensitivity and nearly 75% specificity, a median of roughly six months before onset.

The V and J ends are trimmed by 5 bases and 0 bases, leaving 10 bases between them. The CDR3 sequence holds 14 residues, the cysteine and phenylalanine included. Solely the CDR3 DNA is kept, with 42 bases framed from the first base. The TCR comes from a young man with Graves' hyperthyroidism. The sample consisted of blood. The chain joins TRBV12-3 or TRBV12-4 to TRBJ1-1; matching of 6 bases hints at TRBD1 as the D gene. The nucleotide sequence reads TGTGCCAGCAGTCAGACAGGTCTGAACACTGAAGCTTTCTTT. It translates to CASSQTGLNTEAFF.